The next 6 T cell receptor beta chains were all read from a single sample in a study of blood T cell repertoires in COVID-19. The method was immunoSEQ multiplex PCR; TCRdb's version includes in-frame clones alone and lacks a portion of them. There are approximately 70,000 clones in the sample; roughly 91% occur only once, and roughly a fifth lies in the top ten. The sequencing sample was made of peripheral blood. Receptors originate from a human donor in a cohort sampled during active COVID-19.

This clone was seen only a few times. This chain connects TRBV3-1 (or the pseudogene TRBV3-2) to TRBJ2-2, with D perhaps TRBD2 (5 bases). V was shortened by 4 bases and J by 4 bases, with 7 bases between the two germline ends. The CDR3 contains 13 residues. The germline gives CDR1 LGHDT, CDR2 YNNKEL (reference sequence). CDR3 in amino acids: CASSRSGTGELFF. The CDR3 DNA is TGTGCCAGCAGCCGAAGCGGCACCGGGGAGCTGTTTTTT.

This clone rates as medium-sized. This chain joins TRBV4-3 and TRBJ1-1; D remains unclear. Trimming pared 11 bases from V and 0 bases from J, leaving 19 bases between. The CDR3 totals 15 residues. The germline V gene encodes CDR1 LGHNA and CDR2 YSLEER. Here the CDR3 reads CARRRPGFVNTEAFF. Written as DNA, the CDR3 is TGCGCCCGCCGCCGACCCGGGTTCGTGAACACTGAAGCTTTCTTT.

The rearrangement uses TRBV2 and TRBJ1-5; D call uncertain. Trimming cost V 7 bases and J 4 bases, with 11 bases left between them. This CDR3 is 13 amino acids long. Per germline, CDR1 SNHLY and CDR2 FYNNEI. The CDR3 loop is CASTAAGNQPQHF. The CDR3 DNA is TGTGCCAGCACCGCTGCCGGTAATCAGCCCCAGCATTTT.

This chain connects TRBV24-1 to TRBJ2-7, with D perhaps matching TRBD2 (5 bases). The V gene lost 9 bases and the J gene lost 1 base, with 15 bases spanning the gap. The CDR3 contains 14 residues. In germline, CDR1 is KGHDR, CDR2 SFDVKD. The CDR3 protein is CATATGFPSYEQYF. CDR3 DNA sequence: TGTGCCACCGCCACGGGGTTCCCATCCTACGAGCAGTACTTC.

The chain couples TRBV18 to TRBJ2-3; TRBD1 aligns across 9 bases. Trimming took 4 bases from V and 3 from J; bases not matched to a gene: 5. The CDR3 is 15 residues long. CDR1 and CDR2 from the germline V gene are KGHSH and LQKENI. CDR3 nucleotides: TGTGCCAGCTCACTAAACAGGGGGCGGACAGATACGCAGTATTTT. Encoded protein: CASSLNRGRTDTQYF.

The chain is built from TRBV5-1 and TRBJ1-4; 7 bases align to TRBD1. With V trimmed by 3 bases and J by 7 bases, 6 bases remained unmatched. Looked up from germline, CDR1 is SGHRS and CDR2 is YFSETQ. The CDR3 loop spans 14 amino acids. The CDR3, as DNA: TGCGCCAGCAGCTGGCAGGGGGAAAGTGAAAAACTGTTTTTT. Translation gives CASSWQGESEKLFF.